This record covers a single T cell receptor beta chain. Its antigen is currently unknown. This specimen belongs to a study of Ad26.COV2.S vaccination and SARS-CoV-2 variants. Here immunoSEQ multiplex PCR was the method, and the copy in TCRdb shows in-frame clones only, minus some. The repertoire holds fewer than 800,000 clones, with 80% to 90% as singletons. Study-level findings and limits: Post-vaccination breadth of spike-specific CD8+ and CD4+ T cell responses was reportedly substantial. People given the vaccine had a wider spike-specific TCR breadth than placebo recipients did.

The CDR3 consists of 13 residues. Germline V gene lookup returns CDR1 ENHRY and CDR2 SYGVKD. The V gene end was trimmed by 8 bases and the J gene end by 6 bases; junction bases not matched to a gene: 9. Described treatment: 19 received Ad26.COV2.S at low or high dose, single or two shots; about five received placebo; per-sample allocation not given. Specimens were obtained on day 63 following the first vaccine or placebo injection. An adult aged 18-55 years in Boston served as the donor. J is TRBJ2-7 and V is TRBV10-3, with TRBD2 identical over 8 bases. Source: peripheral blood, taken in a trial of Ad26.COV2.S vaccine versus placebo. The receptor comes from a person aged 18-65 years who received the Ad26.COV2.S COVID-19 vaccine or a placebo. The chain's CDR3 is CAIETGRGGEQYF. CDR3 in DNA: TGTGCCATCGAGACCGGGAGGGGAGGCGAGCAGTACTTC.